This TCR beta chain derives from a study of T-cell memory formation after mild COVID-19. Across the whole study: Among the donors, TCR clusters were largely specific to each donor.

V lost 1 base and J 3 bases, leaving 12 bases between the germline ends. The CDR3 consists of 15 residues. Per the germline V gene, CDR1 is SEHNR and CDR2 is FQNEAQ (reference sequence). Points from the study as a whole: Some SARS-CoV-2-responding clones were already detected in memory before infection.

A note on this clonotype: Its antigen is as yet unknown.

A single record per CDR3 protein comes from TCRdb applying MiXCR to the 5' RACE reads. Of approximately 570,000 distinct CDR3 sequences detected, approximately 19% appear once; the ten largest clones hold about 11%. The TCR was taken from an adult woman who had mild COVID-19 (a few samples of this study predate the infection). Cell type and time point are not known. J is TRBJ2-5 and V is TRBV7-9; tentatively, D is TRBD2 (5 bases). The sequencing sample was made of PBMCs or a T cell subset sorted from them (not recorded which). The CDR3 DNA sequence: TGTGCCAGCAGCTTAGAGTCCGGGGTGGAAGAGACCCAGTACTTC. It yields the protein CASSLESGVEETQYF.